This TCR beta chain was recovered during a study of blood T cells in healthy people across ages. Broader study findings: Diversity of TCR beta correlated strongly with naive T cell percentage. One million T cells yielded diversity estimates that were considered underestimates.

Per germline, CDR1 MNHEY and CDR2 SVGAGI. Losses at the gene ends were 5 bases for V and 0 bases for J; bases not matched to a gene: 4. There are 15 residues in the CDR3. For this clonotype: Its antigen remains unknown.

Using a J-beta primer mix together with a sample-barcoded 5' primer, a second PCR was run for about 7 to 12 cycles. MiXCR, applied by TCRdb to the 5' RACE reads, yields one record per CDR3 protein. Of around 900,000 distinct CDR3 sequences in the sample, about 53% were seen once. Healthy Caucasians from Russia aged roughly 6 to 95 served as donors. The rearrangement joins TRBV6-5 to TRBJ2-5, with TRBD1 matching over 9 bases. Specimen: blood. This receptor was identified in a woman aged 55-70 years in good health. The chain's CDR3 is CASSAGTGYQETQYF. CDR3 nucleotides: TGTGCCAGCAGTGCCGGGACAGGGTACCAAGAGACCCAGTACTTC.